These 13 T cell receptor beta chains were sequenced from one sample in a study of T cells in Graves' hyperthyroidism and ophthalmopathy. Researchers took RNA transcripts and amplified the TCR beta CDR3 regions from them. A set of HTBI primers served as the primers for a first-round RT-PCR of the TCR CDR3. TCRdb recomputed calls from the multiplex PCR reads with MiXCR, one row per CDR3 protein. The data hold 300,000 to 450,000 distinct CDR3 sequences, with 15% to 19% observed a single time. The specimen was blood. The receptors come from a young woman with Graves' hyperthyroidism that later progressed to Graves' ophthalmopathy.

This clonotype was observed many times. The chain recombines TRBV11-2 with TRBJ2-7, with D unresolved. The CDR3 extends over 14 amino acids. V was pared by 3 bases and J by 1 base, with 10 bases between. Germline V gives CDR1 SGHAT, CDR2 FQNNGV. The chain's CDR3 is CASSFERLSYEQYF. CDR3 sequence (DNA): TGTGCCAGCAGCTTTGAGCGCCTTTCCTACGAGCAGTACTTC. Supplemented by reference TRBV11-2 and TRBJ2-7, the full variable domain reads EAGVAQSPRYKIIEKRQSVAFWCNPISGHATLYWYQQILGQGPKLLIQFQNNGVVDDSQLPKDRFSAERLKGVDSTLKIQPAKLEDSAVYLCASSFERLSYEQYFGPGTRLTVT.

V and J are TRBV5-1 and TRBJ2-3; 9 bases align to TRBD2. This CDR3 comprises 15 residues. CDR1 and CDR2 from the germline V gene are SGHRS and YFSETQ. Trimming at V came to 2 bases and at J to 1 base, leaving 2 bases not matched to a gene. The CDR3 DNA sequence: TGCGCCAGCAGCTTTAGCGGGAGTCGCACAGATACGCAGTATTTT. It specifies CASSFSGSRTDTQYF.

This clonotype was seen repeatedly, ten times or more. The V and J genes are TRBV11-2 and TRBJ2-2; 7 bases fit TRBD2. This CDR3 region has 20 residues. J lost 4 bases, V lost 4 bases, and 21 bases had no gene match. Germline lookup yields CDR1 SGHAT and CDR2 FQNNGV. CDR3 nucleotides: TGTGCCAGCAGCTCCGGCAATCGAGCGGGACCCTGGGGTGGCACCGGGGAGCTGTTTTTT. Its translation: CASSSGNRAGPWGGTGELFF.

The rearrangement joins TRBV13 to TRBJ2-1, with D possibly called TRBD1 or TRBD2 (6 bases each). This CDR3 has 15 amino acids. The V gene lost 4 bases and the J gene lost 3 bases, with 13 bases spanning the gap. Looked up from germline, CDR1 is PRHDT and CDR2 is FYEKMQ (reference sequence). CDR3 sequence: CASSSGGGYYNEQFF. The CDR3 DNA sequence: TGTGCCAGCAGCTCAGGAGGGGGGTACTACAATGAGCAGTTCTTC.

This clonotype has at least ten counts. The rearrangement joins TRBV9 to TRBJ1-4, with D maybe TRBD1 (5 bases). CDR1 SGDLS and CDR2 YYNGEE come from the germline V gene. This CDR3 region has 15 residues. Trimming stripped 3 bases from V and 0 bases from J, with 9 bases between. CDR3 sequence: CASSAGQATNEKLFF. The CDR3 nucleotides are TGTGCCAGCAGCGCCGGACAAGCAACTAATGAAAAACTGTTTTTT.

This clonotype showed up many times. The chain links TRBV28 to TRBJ2-3; D not certain. V was clipped by 2 bases and J by 2 bases, with 20 bases between them. The CDR3 runs to 18 residues. Germline CDR1 MDHEN, CDR2 SYDVKM. This CDR3 reads CASSLPLGWGKLTDTQYF. Written as DNA, the CDR3 is TGTGCCAGCAGTTTACCCCTCGGGTGGGGAAAACTCACAGATACGCAGTATTTT.

This clonotype appeared a few times. The chain uses TRBV20-1 and TRBJ2-3, with 9 bases that match TRBD2. The CDR3 has 17 residues. Looked up from germline, CDR1 is DFQATT and CDR2 is SNEGSKA (reference sequence). With V trimmed by 4 bases and J by 2 bases, 13 bases remained unmatched. The CDR3 protein is CSAKLIAASGDTDTQYF. The CDR3 DNA sequence: TGCAGTGCTAAGCTAATCGCGGCTAGCGGGGACACAGATACGCAGTATTTT.

V usage is TRBV6-2 or TRBV6-3 and J usage is TRBJ2-5, with 7 positions matching TRBD1. With V trimmed by 2 bases and J by 2 bases, 5 bases remained unmatched. Per the germline V gene, CDR1 is MNHEY and CDR2 is SVGEGT. The CDR3 extends over 15 amino acids. The CDR3 here is CASSYIAGGQETQYF. The DNA of the CDR3 is TGTGCCAGCAGTTACATCGCAGGGGGTCAAGAGACCCAGTACTTC.

This clonotype has a count of ten or more. The chain uses TRBV3-1 and TRBJ1-1; no reliable D call. The CDR3 contains 13 residues. V was shortened by 1 base and J by 2 bases, with 5 bases between the two germline ends. Germline-derived CDR1 and CDR2 are LGHDT and YNNKEL (reference sequence). The CDR3 DNA sequence: TGTGCCAGCAGCCAAGTGGCTAACACTGAAGCTTTCTTT. Its translation is CASSQVANTEAFF.

This clonotype has a handful of counts. V is TRBV4-1 and J is TRBJ1-2, with D possibly being TRBD1 (5 bases). Germline V gene data show CDR1 as MGHRA and CDR2 as YSYEKL. The CDR3 is made up of 14 amino acids. V lost 3 bases and J 1 base, leaving 9 bases between the germline ends. CDR3 sequence: CASSHEGRNYGYTF. The CDR3 coding sequence is TGCGCCAGCAGCCATGAGGGACGTAACTATGGCTACACCTTC.

This clonotype has a count of ten or more. The chain combines TRBV12-3 or TRBV12-4 with TRBJ1-6; weak D call: TRBD1 (5 bases). The length of the CDR3 is 17 residues. The V and J ends lost 8 bases and 0 bases respectively, with 17 bases between them. As DNA, the CDR3 is TGTGCCAGCGGTCCGGGACTCCGAAGCTCCTATAATTCACCCCTCCACTTT. It codes for CASGPGLRSSYNSPLHF.

This clonotype has ten or more counts. V usage is TRBV15 and J usage is TRBJ1-1, with D maybe TRBD1 (5 bases). The CDR3 is 13 amino acids. CDR1 LNHNV and CDR2 YYDKDF come from the germline V gene (reference sequence). V was shortened by 5 bases and J by 3 bases, with 10 bases between the two germline ends. The CDR3 DNA sequence: TGTGCCACCAGCGGACGGGGCGACACTGAAGCTTTCTTT. It specifies CATSGRGDTEAFF.

This clonotype was detected ten times or more. The chain couples TRBV20-1 to TRBJ1-6; D remains unclear. The V gene's germline CDR1 is DFQATT and CDR2 SNEGSKA (reference sequence). V was pared by 1 base and J by 7 bases, with 14 bases between. The CDR3 loop spans 15 amino acids. Here the CDR3 DNA reads TGCAGTGCTAGAGCGCCGAATAGTATGAATTCACCCCTCCACTTT. It encodes CSARAPNSMNSPLHF.